This T cell receptor beta chain was sequenced for a study of siplizumab effects on memory and regulatory T cells. Clones were read by immunoSEQ multiplex PCR, and TCRdb kept only the in-frame ones, dropping some. The sample records 85,000 to 90,000 clones, 90% being singletons. Trimming left V 3 bases short and J 0 bases short, with 5 bases between. The CDR3 has 14 amino acids. CDR1 is KGHSH and CDR2 is LQKENI in the germline V gene. The TCR sequence derives from a human donor in good health. The gene calls are TRBV18 and TRBJ1-4; D call uncertain. The sequenced material came from CD4+ T cells sorted from blood. CDR3 nucleotide sequence: TGTGCCAGCTCACCCACAGCAACTAATGAAAAACTGTTTTTT. This codes for CASSPTATNEKLFF.